These 24 T cell receptor beta chains share one sample of origin, sequenced in a study of blood T cell repertoires in COVID-19. Sequencing was performed with immunoSEQ multiplex PCR; in TCRdb, only in-frame clones are kept and a portion is missing. The sample consists of 250,000 to 350,000 clones, roughly 89% of them appearing once. Sequencing was carried out using peripheral blood. The receptors come from a woman in her 30s with active or convalescent COVID-19.

The J gene is TRBJ2-3, the V gene TRBV15; 10 bases line up with TRBD1. The CDR3 totals 16 residues. V lost 3 bases, J lost 5 bases, and 8 bases stayed unmatched. CDR1 LNHNV and CDR2 YYDKDF come from the germline V gene (reference sequence). Here the CDR3 DNA reads TGTGCCACCAGCAGCGGGGACAGGGGTACACAAGATACGCAGTATTTT. Protein: CATSSGDRGTQDTQYF.

The chain carries TRBV5-6 and TRBJ1-2; D ambiguous. The germline gives CDR1 SGHDT, CDR2 YYEEEE. The CDR3 is 13 amino acids. With 1 base removed from V and 4 bases from J, the gap between germline ends came to 8 bases. The CDR3: CASSLRQSYGYTF. The CDR3 DNA follows: TGTGCCAGCAGCTTGCGACAAAGCTATGGCTACACCTTC.

This clone was detected a few times. The chain recombines TRBV12-3 or TRBV12-4 with TRBJ2-2; unclear D gene. Trimming removed 5 bases from V and 6 bases from J, with 7 bases in between. CDR3 length: 12 amino acids. Here the CDR3 DNA reads TGTGCCAGCAGTCCCTTCCCCGGGGAGCTGTTTTTT. As protein: CASSPFPGELFF.

The V call is TRBV19, the J call TRBJ2-1, with 8 bases lining up with TRBD2. The V and J ends lost 7 bases and 6 bases, in that order; junction bases with no gene match: 14. This CDR3 comprises 16 residues. Germline CDR1 and CDR2: LNHDA and SQIVND (reference sequence). CDR3 coding DNA: TGTGCCAGTACCCGACCGAGCGGGAGTTTGATCAATGAGCAGTTCTTC. It translates to CASTRPSGSLINEQFF.

The V and J genes are TRBV7-9 and TRBJ1-2; 9 nucleotides match TRBD1. The CDR3 is 15 residues long. Germline V CDR1 and CDR2: SEHNR, FQNEAQ (reference sequence). The ends lost 7 bases at V and 3 bases at J; junction bases unmatched: 9. CDR3 sequence reads: CASTPGTGMDYGYTF. DNA of the CDR3: TGTGCCAGCACCCCCGGGACAGGGATGGACTATGGCTACACCTTC.

The chain carries TRBV7-9 and TRBJ2-2; unclear D gene. The germline V gene has CDR1 SEHNR and CDR2 FQNEAQ (reference sequence). The CDR3 totals 15 residues. V was cut by 4 bases and J by 2 bases, with 11 bases left in between. The CDR3 nucleotides are TGTGCCAGCAGCTACGGTCCCTTAAACACCGGGGAGCTGTTTTTT. Amino acid sequence: CASSYGPLNTGELFF.

The rearrangement joins TRBV3-1 (or the pseudogene TRBV3-2) to TRBJ1-3; no reliable D call. CDR3 length: 14 residues. The V end was cut by 4 bases, the J end by 0 bases, with 7 bases between. The germline V gene has CDR1 LGHDT and CDR2 YNNKEL (reference sequence). The CDR3 nucleotides read TGTGCCAGCAGCCCCGCGTACTCTGGAAACACCATATATTTT. Translated: CASSPAYSGNTIYF.

The chain recombines TRBV5-1 with TRBJ1-2; perhaps TRBD1 as D (5 bases). CDR1 is SGHRS and CDR2 is YFSETQ in the germline V gene. The CDR3 contains 13 residues. With 4 bases removed from V and 3 bases from J, the gap between germline ends came to 10 bases. This CDR3 reads CASSSGTDYGYTF. The CDR3 DNA reads TGCGCCAGCAGCAGCGGGACTGACTATGGCTACACCTTC.

The V gene is TRBV11-3, the J gene TRBJ2-1, with 12 positions matching TRBD2. The CDR3 is 17 amino acids. The trim removed 9 bases at V and 4 bases at J, leaving 13 bases unmatched. CDR1 and CDR2 (germline): SGHNT, YENEEA. The chain's CDR3 is CARKRETSGGLYNEQFF. CDR3 sequence (DNA): TGTGCCAGAAAACGCGAGACTAGCGGGGGACTATACAATGAGCAGTTCTTC.

CDR3 sequence (DNA): TGTGCCAGCAGTATGGGACAGTCCTACGAGCAGTACTTC. Encoded protein: CASSMGQSYEQYF. The chain combines TRBV6-5 with TRBJ2-7; 7 nucleotides agree with TRBD1. The germline CDR1 and CDR2 sequences are MNHEY and SVGAGI. V shed 5 bases, J shed 1 base, and the junction held 2 bases outside the gene matches. CDR3 length equals 13 residues.

The J gene is TRBJ1-5, the V gene TRBV19; D is undetermined. Trimming removed 8 bases at V and 3 bases at J, with 17 bases between. CDR1 and CDR2 from the germline V gene are LNHDA and SQIVND (reference sequence). The CDR3 loop spans 15 amino acids. The CDR3 spells CASLQSGLTNQPQHF. The CDR3 DNA is TGTGCCAGTCTTCAGTCAGGACTGACCAATCAGCCCCAGCATTTT.

The rearrangement links TRBV19 to TRBJ1-1; D gene unclear. The CDR3 is 13 residues long. Trimming removed 5 bases from V and 0 bases from J, with 7 bases in between. In germline, CDR1 is LNHDA, CDR2 SQIVND (reference sequence). CDR3 DNA: TGTGCCAGTAGTCTCTCTATGAACACTGAAGCTTTCTTT. It specifies CASSLSMNTEAFF.

This chain uses TRBV21-1 with TRBJ2-1; the D call in the table, TRBD1, was not verified against the DNA. TRBV21-1 is shown as a pseudogene. The CDR3 is made up of 18 amino acids. As DNA, the CDR3 is TGTGCCAGCAGCCTCCATCTGACAGGTCATCCAACAGAAAATGAGCAGTTCTTC. It is translated as CASSLHLTGHPTENEQFF.

The chain carries TRBV2 and TRBJ1-3; 7 bases are shared with TRBD1. The CDR3 extends over 14 amino acids. Germline V gene lookup returns CDR1 SNHLY and CDR2 FYNNEI. The V and J ends lost 7 bases and 4 bases, in that order; junction bases with no gene match: 7. CDR3 sequence reads: CASKDRLSGNTIYF. CDR3 nucleotide sequence: TGTGCCAGCAAGGACAGGTTGTCGGGAAACACCATATATTTT.

The V call is TRBV2, the J call TRBJ2-1; TRBD1 agrees at 10 bases. Germline V gives CDR1 SNHLY, CDR2 FYNNEI. V was pared by 6 bases and J by 9 bases, with 11 bases of the junction left unmatched. This CDR3 has 15 amino acids. CDR3 bases: TGTGCCAGCAGCAAGGGACAGGGGCATATAGGTGAGCAGTTCTTC. It specifies CASSKGQGHIGEQFF.

V gene TRBV5-1 combines with J gene TRBJ2-7, with TRBD1 matching 8 bases. After removal of 0 bases from V and 5 bases from J, the junction contained 7 bases not matched to a gene. Germline V gene lookup returns CDR1 SGHRS and CDR2 YFSETQ. The CDR3 loop spans 15 amino acids. This CDR3 reads CASSLGTGNVDEQYF. CDR3 coding DNA: TGCGCCAGCAGCTTGGGGACAGGGAATGTTGACGAGCAGTACTTC. The full variable domain, with the rest looked up from reference TRBV5-1 and TRBJ2-7, is KAGVTQTPRYLIKTRGQQVTLSCSPISGHRSVSWYQQTPGQGLQFLFEYFSETQRNKGNFPGRFSGRQFSNSRSEMNVSTLELGDSALYLCASSLGTGNVDEQYFGPGTRLTVT.

V usage is TRBV10-3 and J usage is TRBJ2-5, with TRBD2 identical over 13 bases. Germline V gene lookup returns CDR1 ENHRY and CDR2 SYGVKD. CDR3 length: 18 amino acids. V dropped 3 bases and J dropped 0; count of bases not matched to a gene: 7. CDR3 region: CAISDLGLAGDYQETQYF. CDR3 DNA sequence: TGTGCCATCAGTGATCTCGGACTAGCGGGGGACTACCAAGAGACCCAGTACTTC.

The rearrangement links TRBV6-5 to TRBJ2-7; maybe TRBD1 (6 bases). CDR1 is MNHEY, CDR2 SVGAGI, per germline. With 2 bases removed from V and 1 base from J, the gap between germline ends came to 12 bases. The CDR3 totals 15 residues. The CDR3, as DNA: TGTGCCAGCAGTTACACAGCAGGGGTGTCCTACGAGCAGTACTTC. Translating it yields CASSYTAGVSYEQYF.

This clone was detected a few times. The chain couples TRBV24-1 to TRBJ1-2; no definite D call. Germline CDR1 is KGHDR and CDR2 is SFDVKD. V was clipped by 5 bases and J by 8 bases, with 8 bases between them. The CDR3 sequence is 11 residues long. CDR3: CATSGGLGYTF. CDR3 DNA: TGTGCCACCAGTGGCGGGTTAGGCTACACCTTC.

This sequence joins TRBV2 and TRBJ2-7, with 8 bases identical to TRBD1. Losses at the gene ends were 7 bases for V and 5 bases for J; bases not matched to a gene: 7. This CDR3 is 13 amino acids long. The germline CDR1 and CDR2 sequences are SNHLY and FYNNEI. CDR3 sequence (DNA): TGTGCCAGCAACGTTGGACAGGGCAACGAGCAGTACTTC. This sequence encodes CASNVGQGNEQYF.

The chain links TRBV27 to TRBJ1-2; TRBD1 might be the D (5 bases). In germline, CDR1 is MNHEY, CDR2 SMNVEV (reference sequence). This CDR3 contains 15 residues. Between the trimmed V and J ends, which lost 5 bases and 3 bases, there was a span of 16 bases. CDR3 sequence: CASSPRRGSHYGYTF. The CDR3 DNA sequence: TGTGCCAGCAGTCCAAGAAGGGGTAGCCACTATGGCTACACCTTC.

The J gene is TRBJ2-1, the V gene TRBV27, with D hard to call. The germline gives CDR1 MNHEY, CDR2 SMNVEV (reference sequence). The CDR3 sequence is 13 residues long. With 0 bases removed from V and 4 bases from J, the gap between germline ends came to 4 bases. The CDR3 is CASSLSRYNEQFF. The CDR3 DNA sequence: TGTGCCAGCAGTTTATCCCGTTACAATGAGCAGTTCTTC.

V is TRBV10-1 and J is TRBJ2-1, with TRBD2 matching 7 bases. Germline V gene sequence: CDR1 WNHNN, CDR2 SYGVQD (reference sequence). This CDR3 region has 16 residues. Germline trimming cut 0 bases from V and 9 bases from J; bases unmatched to any gene: 11. The CDR3 DNA follows: TGCGCCAGCAGTGAGTCGGGGAGGGTCGGATTCGGTGAGCAGTTCTTC. Its translation: CASSESGRVGFGEQFF.

This clone appeared a single time. The chain couples TRBV18 to TRBJ2-7; 7 bases agree with TRBD1. Trimming at V came to 3 bases and at J to 2 bases, leaving 7 bases not matched to a gene. This CDR3 region has 15 residues. Germline CDR1 and CDR2: KGHSH and LQKENI. CDR3 residues: CASSPRDRLAYEQYF. Here the CDR3 DNA reads TGTGCCAGCTCACCCCGGGACAGACTTGCCTACGAGCAGTACTTC.